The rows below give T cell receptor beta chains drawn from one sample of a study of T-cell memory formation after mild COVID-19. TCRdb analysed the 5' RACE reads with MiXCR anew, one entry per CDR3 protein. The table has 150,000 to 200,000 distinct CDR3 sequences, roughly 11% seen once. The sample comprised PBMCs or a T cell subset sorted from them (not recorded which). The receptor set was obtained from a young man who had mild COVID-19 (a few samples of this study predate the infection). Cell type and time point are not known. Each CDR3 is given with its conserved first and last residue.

CASRFTGTGDVGYTF TRBJ1-2 TRBV9
CASSLNYGYTF TRBJ1-2 TRBV6-2/TRBV6-3
CASSAPPRLAVYNEQFF TRBJ2-1 TRBV7-9
CASRRIGTAHTEAFF TRBJ1-1 TRBV7-3
CASSPRTGGNGYTF TRBJ1-2 TRBV7-6
CASSLDRGIAQHF TRBJ1-5 TRBV7-2
CASSNPGTGASGNTIYF TRBJ1-3 TRBV21-1
CASSLDGQGGQFF TRBJ2-1 TRBV11-2
CASSRSPSLAGDTGELFF TRBJ2-2 TRBV3-1
CASSRTGVYYGYTF TRBJ1-2 TRBV7-9
CASTDSGGWQFF TRBJ2-1 TRBV9
CASRSARRVRYTF TRBJ1-2 TRBV12-3/TRBV12-4
CASSLQAGYGYTF TRBJ1-2 TRBV5-5
CSARWRQGTYEQYF TRBJ2-7 TRBV20-1
CASSEDPIAGELFF TRBJ2-2 TRBV2
CASTGGYYGYTF TRBJ1-2 TRBV19
CSATPGLSTDTQYF TRBJ2-3 TRBV20-1
CASSQVYRLAGGNEQFF TRBJ2-1 TRBV4-3
CSARDSHNEQFF TRBJ2-1 TRBV20-1
CSARDNNSPLHF TRBJ1-6 TRBV20-1
CSAEGQGRGTEAFF TRBJ1-1 TRBV29-1
CASSLGRDTQYF TRBJ2-3 TRBV11-2
CASSLAAGALNTEAFF TRBJ1-1 TRBV5-1
CASSHDATAASGNTIYF TRBJ1-3 TRBV3-1
CSARTLTNTEAFF TRBJ1-1 TRBV29-1
CASSVNPTGSGANVLTF TRBJ2-6 TRBV5-1
CASSLSGTQYF TRBJ2-5 TRBV5-1
CASRQNPGQGVGDTQYF TRBJ2-3 TRBV12-3/TRBV12-4
CASRSPGTSAGEQFF TRBJ2-1 TRBV7-8
CASSVSGGVGEQYF TRBJ2-7 TRBV11-2
CASNWDRGQPQHF TRBJ1-5 TRBV19
CSVGLAGTHTQYF TRBJ2-3 TRBV29-1
CASTVIGSGELFF TRBJ2-2 TRBV19
CSVEMAVGGDTQYF TRBJ2-3 TRBV29-1
CASSLRPDRGIQTQYF TRBJ2-5 TRBV5-1
CASSLLVGVSSYNEQFF TRBJ2-1 TRBV7-2
CASSLWQDNSPLHF TRBJ1-6 TRBV5-1
CASSLRGENYNEQFF TRBJ2-1 TRBV5-1
CSARSDRGSVNQPQHF TRBJ1-5 TRBV20-1
CASSLIAGGPSEQFF TRBJ2-1 TRBV7-3
CASSFVVSGELFF TRBJ2-2 TRBV27
CASSSENGGYTF TRBJ1-2 TRBV7-9